One sample yielded the 29 T cell receptor beta chains listed below, sequenced in a study of blood T cell repertoires in COVID-19. Assay used: immunoSEQ multiplex PCR; TCRdb lists only in-frame clones, some missing. The sample lists a few hundred thousand clones; approximately 85% were seen once. The sequenced material came from peripheral blood. All receptors derive from a woman in her seventies with acute or convalescent COVID-19.

V gene TRBV11-2 combines with J gene TRBJ1-2; D is perhaps TRBD1 (5 bases). This CDR3 region has 13 residues. Germline assignment: CDR1 SGHAT and CDR2 FQNNGV. V dropped 5 bases and J dropped 4 bases, with 11 bases sitting between them. The chain's CDR3 is CASSTDQGYGYTF. Written as DNA, the CDR3 is TGTGCCAGCAGCACAGACCAGGGCTATGGCTACACCTTC.

This chain links TRBV2 with TRBJ1-1; TRBD1 matches at 9 bases. With 5 bases clipped from V and 4 bases from J, the junction kept 11 bases outside the gene matches. The CDR3 runs to 16 residues. The germline V gene has CDR1 SNHLY and CDR2 FYNNEI. The chain's CDR3 is CASSRQGGSSGTEAFF. CDR3 sequence (DNA): TGTGCCAGCAGTCGACAGGGGGGTTCGAGTGGCACTGAAGCTTTCTTT.

The rearrangement uses TRBV5-1 and TRBJ1-2; 8 bases map to TRBD1. With V trimmed by 4 bases and J by 3 bases, 11 bases remained unmatched. This CDR3 spans 16 amino acids. Germline-derived CDR1 and CDR2 are SGHRS and YFSETQ. The CDR3 reads CASSPDREPRDYGYTF. The CDR3 DNA follows: TGCGCCAGCAGCCCGGACAGGGAACCCCGGGACTATGGCTACACCTTC.

The V call is TRBV7-5, the J call TRBJ1-5; no check of the table's D call, TRBD1, against the DNA was made. TRBV7-5 is classified as a pseudogene. The CDR3 is 14 amino acids. CDR3 protein: CVRSELQGYQPQHF. As DNA, the CDR3 is TGTGTCAGAAGCGAATTACAGGGATATCAGCCCCAGCATTTT.

This clone was seen once. This sequence joins TRBV19 and TRBJ1-1; the D gene is possibly TRBD1 (6 bases). Germline lookup yields CDR1 LNHDA and CDR2 SQIVND (reference sequence). This CDR3 spans 15 amino acids. Trimming cost V 5 bases and J 1 base, with 14 bases left between them. CDR3 nucleotides: TGTGCCAGTAGTTTCAACAGGGCCGGGAACACTGAAGCTTTCTTT. Translation gives CASSFNRAGNTEAFF.

The chain couples TRBV19 to TRBJ1-5; no reliable D call. Germline V CDR1 and CDR2: LNHDA, SQIVND (reference sequence). The CDR3 sequence is 14 residues long. Deletions cut 3 bases from V and 11 bases from J, with 17 bases between. CDR3 sequence (DNA): TGTGCCAGTAGTATGGGCGCCAGAATGATGTCCCAGCATTTT. This sequence encodes CASSMGARMMSQHF.

The rearrangement joins TRBV5-6 to TRBJ2-3; the match to TRBD1 covers 7 bases. This CDR3 is 14 amino acids long. Germline CDR1 reads SGHDT; CDR2 reads YYEEEE. Trimming removed 5 bases from V and 3 bases from J; junction bases left unmatched: 6. In nucleotides, the CDR3 is TGTGCCAGCAGGTCCGGGACAGAGACAGATACGCAGTATTTT. Translating it yields CASRSGTETDTQYF.

The CDR3 here is CASSPELGQGGLYGYTF. The CDR3 region has the DNA TGTGCCAGCAGCCCCGAGCTCGGACAGGGGGGACTCTATGGCTACACCTTC. The chain is built from TRBV5-4 and TRBJ1-2, with TRBD1 identical over 10 bases. The CDR3 covers 17 residues. CDR1 is SGHNT and CDR2 is YYREEE in the germline V gene (reference sequence). Unmatched junction bases numbered 13, after V lost 4 bases and J lost 4 bases.

CDR3 sequence (DNA): TGTGCCAGCAGCTCACGGGGGGGCGTAGATACGCAGTATTTT. Amino acid sequence: CASSSRGGVDTQYF. This chain joins TRBV5-4 and TRBJ2-3; 8 bases map to TRBD2. V gave up 3 bases and J gave up 5 bases; unmatched junction bases: 5. Germline V gene sequence: CDR1 SGHNT, CDR2 YYREEE (reference sequence). The CDR3 spans 14 residues.

The CDR3, as DNA: TGCGCCAGCAGCTCGGCGAGGGGGCCTGGGTTCTTC. Translated, it gives CASSSARGPGFF. The chain is built from TRBV5-1 and TRBJ2-1; 7 positions agree with TRBD1. Trimming took 3 bases from V and 15 from J; bases not matched to a gene: 9. This CDR3 contains 12 residues. Germline CDR1 and CDR2: SGHRS and YFSETQ. The whole variable domain, filled in from reference TRBV5-1 and TRBJ2-1, reads KAGVTQTPRYLIKTRGQQVTLSCSPISGHRSVSWYQQTPGQGLQFLFEYFSETQRNKGNFPGRFSGRQFSNSRSEMNVSTLELGDSALYLCASSSARGPGFFGPGTRLTVL.

This chain connects TRBV19 to TRBJ1-2, with D perhaps TRBD1 (5 bases). Trimming stripped 5 bases from V and 6 bases from J, with 22 bases between. The length of the CDR3 is 16 residues. Germline V CDR1 and CDR2: LNHDA, SQIVND (reference sequence). DNA of the CDR3: TGTGCCAGTAGTTCCGGACGACTAGGGGAAGCGGATGGCTACACCTTC. Amino acid sequence: CASSSGRLGEADGYTF.

V and J are TRBV2 and TRBJ1-2, with 8 nucleotides matching TRBD1. After removal of 4 bases from V and 3 bases from J, the junction contained 19 bases not matched to a gene. The germline V gene encodes CDR1 SNHLY and CDR2 FYNNEI. CDR3 length: 19 residues. CDR3 sequence (DNA): TGTGCCAGCAGTGGAGGTGTGGGGCGACAGGGGCAGGAAGACTATGGCTACACCTTC. This sequence encodes CASSGGVGRQGQEDYGYTF.

The CDR3 nucleotides are TGTGCCAGCAGCTTAACGGGACTAGTAGCCGAGCAGTACTTC. This sequence encodes CASSLTGLVAEQYF. This chain links TRBV7-9 with TRBJ2-7; 8 bases agree with TRBD2. V lost 2 bases and J lost 6; bases outside the gene matches: 6. This CDR3 region has 14 residues. The germline V gene encodes CDR1 SEHNR and CDR2 FQNEAQ (reference sequence).

The rearrangement links TRBV7-2 to TRBJ2-5; 7 bases map to TRBD2. This CDR3 contains 13 residues. After removal of 3 bases from V and 5 bases from J, the junction contained 3 bases not matched to a gene. CDR1 is SGHTA and CDR2 is FQGNSA in the germline V gene. CDR3 protein: CASSLGGMETQYF. CDR3 bases: TGTGCCAGCAGCTTGGGGGGGATGGAGACCCAGTACTTC.

As concerns this clone: A clone one base away is much larger, so this may be a read error. The chain carries TRBV6-5 and TRBJ2-7; 9 bases match TRBD2. J was trimmed by 4 bases and V by 6 bases; bases with no gene match: 4. CDR1 is MNHEY and CDR2 is SVGAGI in the germline V gene. The CDR3 totals 13 residues. The CDR3 DNA sequence: TGTGCCAGCAGCCAGCGGGGGGTGTACGAGCAGTACTTC. Translating gives CASSQRGVYEQYF.

This sequence joins TRBV2 and TRBJ1-2; D perhaps matches TRBD1 (6 bases). Trimming removed 4 bases at V and 3 bases at J, with 9 bases between. The germline CDR1 and CDR2 sequences are SNHLY and FYNNEI. The CDR3 has 13 residues. In DNA form, the CDR3 reads TGTGCCAGCAGTGCGGGGGGCGACTATGGCTACACCTTC. Translated, it gives CASSAGGDYGYTF.

The chain has TRBV5-1 and TRBJ2-1, with TRBD1 matching 11 bases. This CDR3 region has 16 residues. Germline assignment: CDR1 SGHRS and CDR2 YFSETQ. V lost 4 bases to trimming and J lost 6 bases; unmatched junction nucleotides: 9. CDR3 protein: CASSDSRTGGVNEQFF. The CDR3 region has the DNA TGCGCCAGCAGCGATTCGAGGACAGGGGGCGTCAATGAGCAGTTCTTC.

The chain has TRBV27 and TRBJ2-5; D gene ambiguous. Germline CDR1 and CDR2: MNHEY and SMNVEV (reference sequence). V was cut by 2 bases and J by 7 bases, with 11 bases left in between. The CDR3 has 13 residues. CDR3 residues: CASSLDPRRTQYF. The CDR3 DNA reads as TGTGCCAGCAGTTTAGACCCAAGGAGGACCCAGTACTTC.

This chain joins TRBV20-1 and TRBJ2-7; a weak D match, TRBD2 (5 bases). The V gene's germline CDR1 is DFQATT and CDR2 SNEGSKA (reference sequence). Between the trimmed V and J ends, which lost 3 bases and 2 bases, there was a span of 14 bases. The CDR3 contains 14 residues. The CDR3 DNA reads TGCAGTGCTAGTCGTAGCGCCGGCGCCTACGAGCAGTACTTC. Amino acid sequence: CSASRSAGAYEQYF.

The chain recombines TRBV5-1 with TRBJ2-3, with D maybe TRBD2 (6 bases). The germline CDR1 and CDR2 sequences are SGHRS and YFSETQ. The length of the CDR3 is 16 residues. Trimming shortened V by 0 bases and J by 4 bases, and 15 bases separated the two germline ends. CDR3 nucleotide sequence: TGCGCCAGCAGCTTGGATGCGACTAGGGCGGCAGATACGCAGTATTTT. Residues: CASSLDATRAADTQYF.

The chain employs TRBV27 and TRBJ1-6; TRBD1 agrees at 9 bases. With V trimmed by 5 bases and J by 7 bases, 6 bases remained unmatched. CDR1 is MNHEY and CDR2 is SMNVEV in the germline V gene (reference sequence). This CDR3 has 15 amino acids. The CDR3 protein is CASSPRTGVNSPLHF. DNA of the CDR3: TGTGCCAGCAGTCCCCGGACAGGGGTCAATTCACCCCTCCACTTT.

This chain connects TRBV20-1 to TRBJ2-4; 7 bases fit TRBD1. Trimming took 5 bases from V and 13 from J; bases not matched to a gene: 8. Germline V gene sequence: CDR1 DFQATT, CDR2 SNEGSKA (reference sequence). The CDR3 runs to 11 residues. The CDR3 spells CSAPRDRSQYF. The CDR3 DNA sequence: TGCAGTGCTCCCCGGGACAGAAGCCAGTACTTC.

The chain recombines TRBV28 with TRBJ1-2; D remains unclear. Trimming removed 3 bases from V and 7 bases from J, with 15 bases in between. Germline lookup yields CDR1 MDHEN and CDR2 SYDVKM. The CDR3 spans 14 residues. CDR3 in DNA: TGTGCCAGCAGTTTTTGGGAGGGAAAGGGTGGCTACACCTTC. As protein: CASSFWEGKGGYTF.

The rearrangement links TRBV3-1 (or the pseudogene TRBV3-2) to TRBJ2-1; 14 bases are a match to TRBD2. V lost 3 bases to trimming and J lost 4 bases; unmatched junction nucleotides: 5. Germline V gives CDR1 LGHDT, CDR2 YNNKEL (reference sequence). The CDR3 has 17 amino acids. This CDR3 is CASSHRLAGGPYNEQFF. DNA of the CDR3: TGTGCCAGCAGCCATAGACTAGCGGGGGGGCCGTACAATGAGCAGTTCTTC.

Of note for this clone: This sample includes further DNA sequences coding for the same CDR3. J is TRBJ1-4 and V is TRBV2; a weak D match, TRBD1 (5 bases). The CDR3 loop spans 14 amino acids. V was shortened by 2 bases and J by 4 bases, with 8 bases between the two germline ends. CDR1 and CDR2 from the germline V gene are SNHLY and FYNNEI. CDR3 coding DNA: TGTGCCAGCAGTGAAAGGGGCAATAATGAAAAACTGTTTTTT. This sequence encodes CASSERGNNEKLFF.

This clone has a single count. V is TRBV19 and J is TRBJ1-2; D is ambiguous. V lost 1 base and J lost 2, with 8 bases in between. The CDR3 has 14 residues. Looked up from germline, CDR1 is LNHDA and CDR2 is SQIVND (reference sequence). CDR3 DNA: TGTGCCAGTAGTATAGCAGACACCAACTATGGCTACACCTTC. Encoded protein: CASSIADTNYGYTF.

The chain recombines TRBV3-1 (or the pseudogene TRBV3-2) with TRBJ2-5; 8 bases line up with TRBD1. Germline CDR1 reads LGHDT; CDR2 reads YNNKEL (reference sequence). Trimming at V came to 5 bases and at J to 4 bases, leaving 0 bases not matched to a gene. There are 12 residues in the CDR3. The CDR3 region has the DNA TGTGCCAGCAGCGACAGGGGAGAGACCCAGTACTTC. Its translation is CASSDRGETQYF.

This rearrangement joins TRBV9 to TRBJ1-2, with D possibly TRBD1 on 6 matching bases. Germline-derived CDR1 and CDR2 are SGDLS and YYNGEE. Trimming removed 3 bases from V and 5 bases from J, with 14 bases in between. CDR3 size: 14 residues. The CDR3 spells CASSEGGRIYGYTF. The CDR3 DNA follows: TGTGCCAGCAGCGAGGGGGGGCGCATATATGGCTACACCTTC.

This clone was found once. The chain links TRBV6-6 to TRBJ1-3; 10 bases are shared with TRBD1. The V segment lost 6 bases and the J segment 0 bases; nucleotides outside the gene matches: 5. CDR3 length: 16 amino acids. Germline-derived CDR1 and CDR2 are MNHNY and SVGAGI (reference sequence). For the CDR3, the DNA is TGTGCCAGCAGGGGACAGGGGCTAAGCTCTGGAAACACCATATATTTT. It specifies CASRGQGLSSGNTIYF.